The rows below give T cell receptor beta chains drawn from one sample of a study of identical twins. TCRdb reanalysed the 5' RACE reads using MiXCR and keeps one entry per CDR3 protein. Altogether roughly 750,000 distinct CDR3 sequences are present, 21% being singletons, with the ten largest covering 4.3%. These records were also assigned to another study, of T cells expressing NK-cell markers.

Input material: PBMCs. The receptors come from a woman aged 18-29 years in good health. The CDR3 runs from the conserved cysteine through the conserved F or W. A D gene is named only where the DNA matches it firmly. Size is omitted from some rows. Given values are once, few, many or a class for expanded clones.

clone_size	cdr3_length	d_call	v_call	j_call	cdr3_nt	cdr3_aa
.	13	.	TRBV20-1	TRBJ1-3	TGCAGTGCTAGAAAGGGGAGCGGAAACACCATATATTTT	CSARKGSGNTIYF
many	17	TRBD2	TRBV12-3/TRBV12-4	TRBJ2-3	TGTGCCAGCAGTTTAGGAGGACTAGCGTTCCTCGCAGATACGCAGTATTTT	CASSLGGLAFLADTQYF
.	15	.	TRBV18	TRBJ2-7	TGTGCCAGCTCACCAGTTGCGGCCAGCTCCTACGAGCAGTACTTC	CASSPVAASSYEQYF
.	17	TRBD2	TRBV7-9	TRBJ2-1	TGTGCCAGCAGCTTACTTGGCGGGAGGGCCGTCTACAATGAGCAGTTCTTC	CASSLLGGRAVYNEQFF
few	12	.	TRBV7-9	TRBJ2-7	TGTGCCAGCAGCGGGTCGGCCTACGAGCAGTACTTC	CASSGSAYEQYF
few	13	.	TRBV9	TRBJ1-1	TGTGCCAGCGGGGGGCTGGGTCGAACTGAAGCTTTCTTT	CASGGLGRTEAFF
.	15	TRBD2	TRBV6-5	TRBJ2-1	TGTGCCAGCAGTTACATGCGGACTAGCGGGATTGAGCAGTTCTTC	CASSYMRTSGIEQFF
few	14	TRBD1	TRBV20-1	TRBJ1-1	TGCAGTGCCGTGTCGGACAGGGGGTGGACTGAAGCTTTCTTT	CSAVSDRGWTEAFF
.	17	TRBD1	TRBV7-8	TRBJ2-3	TGTGCCAGCGGGGGGACAGGGGGCATGTTCAGCACAGATACGCAGTATTTT	CASGGTGGMFSTDTQYF
few	13	.	TRBV20-1	TRBJ1-5	TGCAGTGCTATGGGGGCTGGTAATCAGCCCCAGCATTTT	CSAMGAGNQPQHF
.	13	TRBD1	TRBV7-3	TRBJ2-1	TGTGCCAGCAGCGGGGACAGGGCCCGTGAGCAGTTCTTC	CASSGDRAREQFF
.	15	.	TRBV5-5	TRBJ2-1	TGTGCCAGCAGCTTGGGTGGGGGAATATACAATGAGCAGTTCTTC	CASSLGGGIYNEQFF
few	14	TRBD1	TRBV6-1	TRBJ2-7	TGTGCCAGCAGTGCGGACAGGGGATCCTACGAGCAGTACTTC	CASSADRGSYEQYF
once	14	.	TRBV20-1	TRBJ1-2	TGCAGTGCTACCGAGGGTCCAACGGGTTATGGCTACACCTTC	CSATEGPTGYGYTF
.	14	TRBD2	TRBV11-2	TRBJ2-5	TGTGCCAGCAGCACGGTAGCGGGAGGAGAGACCCAGTACTTC	CASSTVAGGETQYF
.	13	TRBD2	TRBV20-1	TRBJ2-1	TGCAGTGCCTTAGCGGGGGGGCCGGAGGAGCAGTTCTTC	CSALAGGPEEQFF